One and the same sample provided the 23 T cell receptor beta chains below, sequenced in a study of beta chain features in type 1 diabetes. Expressed TCRB transcripts were sequenced because the entire RNA isolate underwent reverse transcription. Sequencing used immunoSEQ multiplex PCR; TCRdb keeps in-frame clones, though not all of them. The data hold roughly 610,000 clones, with around a sixth observed a single time. Specimen: naive CD4+ T cells from blood. All receptors derive from a man between 18 and 35 years old in good health.

This clone showed up just a few times. The chain has TRBV5-1 and TRBJ2-1, with TRBD2 matching 9 bases. The junction had 2 bases not matched to a gene; V was cut back by 7 bases and J by 0 bases. The CDR3 loop spans 14 amino acids. The germline gives CDR1 SGHRS, CDR2 YFSETQ. CDR3 in DNA: TGCGCCAGCGGTAGCGGGAGCTCCTACAATGAGCAGTTCTTC. This gives the protein CASGSGSSYNEQFF.

The V gene is TRBV5-4, the J gene TRBJ2-1; 7 bases agree with TRBD2. Trimming removed 5 bases from V and 4 bases from J; junction bases left unmatched: 12. The germline gives CDR1 SGHNT, CDR2 YYREEE (reference sequence). CDR3 length: 16 amino acids. CDR3 amino acids: CASRPGGASGYNEQFF. CDR3 nucleotide sequence: TGTGCCAGCAGGCCGGGTGGGGCTAGCGGATACAATGAGCAGTTCTTC. The complete variable domain, with remaining parts taken from reference TRBV5-4 and TRBJ2-1, reads ETGVTQSPTHLIKTRGQQVTLRCSSQSGHNTVSWYQQALGQGPQFIFQYYREEENGRGNFPPRFSGLQFPNYSSELNVNALELDDSALYLCASRPGGASGYNEQFFGPGTRLTVL.

This clone has only a few counts. The chain joins TRBV9 to TRBJ1-4; D remains ambiguous. CDR1 and CDR2 from the germline V gene are SGDLS and YYNGEE. The V end lost 0 bases, the J end lost 5 bases, and 11 bases lay between the germline ends. The CDR3 runs 15 residues. The CDR3 loop is CASSVGGRKNEKLFF. The CDR3 DNA reads TGTGCCAGCAGCGTAGGGGGAAGAAAAAATGAAAAACTGTTTTTT.

The chain couples TRBV25-1 to TRBJ1-2, with TRBD1 identical over 10 bases. The CDR3 has 15 amino acids. Trimming cost V 4 bases and J 2 bases; bases outside gene matches: 4. Germline values: CDR1 MGHDK, CDR2 SYGVNS. Written as DNA, the CDR3 is TGTGCCAGCAGTGGATCGGGACAGGGGAACTATGGCTACACCTTC. This sequence encodes CASSGSGQGNYGYTF.

The chain carries TRBV9 and TRBJ2-3; D may be TRBD2 (5 bases). The CDR3 covers 15 residues. Germline V gene lookup returns CDR1 SGDLS and CDR2 YYNGEE. Trimming removed 2 bases at V and 0 bases at J, with 10 bases between. The CDR3, as DNA: TGTGCCAGCAGCGTGAGTCGGAGGAGCACAGATACGCAGTATTTT. Residues: CASSVSRRSTDTQYF.

V gene TRBV5-1 combines with J gene TRBJ2-5; 10 nucleotides line up with TRBD2. The V segment lost 4 bases and the J segment 4 bases; nucleotides outside the gene matches: 7. Germline V gene data show CDR1 as SGHRS and CDR2 as YFSETQ. The CDR3 extends over 15 amino acids. CDR3 bases: TGCGCCAGCAGCCCTAGCGGGAGCGCTAGAGAGACCCAGTACTTC. Translation: CASSPSGSARETQYF.

This clone was counted between two and nine times. The genes are TRBV29-1 and TRBJ2-7, with a possible D match to TRBD2 (6 bases). The CDR3 spans 13 residues. Trimming stripped 6 bases from V and 6 bases from J, with 18 bases between. The germline gives CDR1 SQVTM, CDR2 ANQGSEA. The CDR3 reads CSVLPLMGGEQYF. In nucleotides, the CDR3 is TGCAGCGTCCTGCCCTTGATGGGGGGCGAGCAGTACTTC.

This chain uses TRBV28 with TRBJ1-5; D might be TRBD1 (6 bases). Deletions cut 6 bases from V and 1 base from J, with 13 bases between. The CDR3 length is 15 residues. Germline assignment: CDR1 MDHEN and CDR2 SYDVKM. The CDR3 loop reads CASSVDQGSNQPQHF. In nucleotides, the CDR3 is TGTGCCAGCAGCGTCGACCAGGGGAGCAATCAGCCCCAGCATTTT.

The rearrangement links TRBV7-3 to TRBJ1-1; D is possibly TRBD1 (6 bases). From germline, CDR1 is SGHTA and CDR2 FQGTGA. The CDR3 spans 15 residues. With 5 bases removed from V and 3 bases from J, the gap between germline ends came to 16 bases. The CDR3 protein is CASSRAQGRDTEAFF. In nucleotides, the CDR3 is TGTGCCAGCAGCCGAGCGCAGGGGAGGGACACTGAAGCTTTCTTT.

This clone was detected only a few times. This chain joins TRBV7-2 and TRBJ1-2, with D possibly matching TRBD1 (6 bases). The germline V gene has CDR1 SGHTA and CDR2 FQGNSA. The CDR3 extends over 15 amino acids. Trimming stripped 7 bases from V and 2 bases from J, with 17 bases between. CDR3: CASTPRTADNYGYTF. The CDR3, as DNA: TGTGCCAGCACCCCAAGGACAGCGGACAACTATGGCTACACCTTC.

The chain carries TRBV10-3 and TRBJ2-1, with a weak D call TRBD2 (5 bases). CDR3 length: 15 residues. V lost 2 bases to trimming and J lost 5 bases, with 13 bases between them. Germline V gene data show CDR1 as ENHRY and CDR2 as SYGVKD. CDR3 in DNA: TGTGCCATCAGTGAGGTAGGGCTCGGGAACAATGAGCAGTTCTTC. Residues: CAISEVGLGNNEQFF.

The V gene is TRBV6-1, the J gene TRBJ2-3; D is ambiguous. CDR3 size: 15 residues. V gave up 5 bases and J gave up 0 bases, with 12 bases separating them. Germline V gives CDR1 MNHNS, CDR2 SASEGT. The CDR3: CASSISIGSTDTQYF. CDR3 sequence (DNA): TGTGCCAGCAGTATTTCTATAGGGAGCACAGATACGCAGTATTTT.

The rearrangement uses TRBV5-6 and TRBJ2-3, with 7 bases that match TRBD1. CDR3 length: 17 amino acids. Germline V gene sequence: CDR1 SGHDT, CDR2 YYEEEE. The J segment lost 0 bases and the V segment lost 3 bases, leaving 10 bases of the junction unmatched. For the CDR3, the DNA is TGTGCCAGCAGCTCCTTTATTGGGACAGTAAGCACAGATACGCAGTATTTT. Translating it yields CASSSFIGTVSTDTQYF.

This clone was found a few times. DNA for the CDR3: TGTGCCAGCAGCCGGGGGTACGAGCAGTACTTC. It translates to CASSRGYEQYF. The chain carries TRBV7-6 and TRBJ2-7; D may be TRBD2 (6 bases). CDR3 size: 11 residues. Germline CDR1 and CDR2: SGHVS and FNYEAQ. V was shortened by 5 bases and J by 4 bases, with 6 bases between the two germline ends. Full variable domain (outside the CDR3, taken from reference TRBV7-6 and TRBJ2-7): GAGVSQSPRYKVTKRGQDVALRCDPISGHVSLYWYRQALGQGPEFLTYFNYEAQQDKSGLPNDRFSAERPEGSISTLTIQRTEQRDSAMYRCASSRGYEQYFGPGTRLTVT.

V gene TRBV7-9 combines with J gene TRBJ2-3; D remains ambiguous. This CDR3 comprises 15 residues. Trimming removed 5 bases at V and 8 bases at J, with 20 bases between. The germline V gene encodes CDR1 SEHNR and CDR2 FQNEAQ (reference sequence). The chain's CDR3 is CASSASRRSGGTQYF. As DNA, the CDR3 is TGTGCCAGCAGCGCATCAAGGAGATCCGGCGGTACGCAGTATTTT. Variable domain in full (rest from reference TRBV7-9 and TRBJ2-3): DTGVSQNPRHKITKRGQNVTFRCDPISEHNRLYWYRQTLGQGPEFLTYFQNEAQLEKSRLLSDRFSAERPKGSFSTLEIQRTEQGDSAMYLCASSASRRSGGTQYFGPGTRLTVL.

This clone was observed a few times. The rearrangement links TRBV21-1 to TRBJ2-7; no check of the table's D call, TRBD1, against the DNA was made. TRBV21-1 is designated a pseudogene. CDR3 length equals 13 residues. CDR3 sequence (DNA): TGTGCCAGCAGCAAACTGGGCGTATACGAGCAGTACTTC. Its translation is CASSKLGVYEQYF.

This clone was detected many times. This chain joins TRBV15 and TRBJ1-4, with a tentative D call TRBD1 (6 bases). The CDR3 is 13 residues long. Trimming left V 0 bases short and J 16 bases short, with 15 bases between. CDR1 is LNHNV, CDR2 YYDKDF, per germline (reference sequence). CDR3 in amino acids: CATSRETGVEAFF. The CDR3 DNA is TGTGCCACCAGCAGAGAGACAGGAGTTGAGGCGTTTTTT.

The J gene is TRBJ2-3, the V gene TRBV7-9; no reliable D call. The CDR3 totals 13 residues. Between the trimmed V and J ends, which lost 2 bases and 0 bases, there was a span of 3 bases. Germline V gives CDR1 SEHNR, CDR2 FQNEAQ (reference sequence). The CDR3 DNA reads TGTGCCAGCAGCTTACAGAGCACAGATACGCAGTATTTT. Translating it yields CASSLQSTDTQYF. The whole variable domain, remainder taken from reference TRBV7-9 and TRBJ2-3, is DTGVSQNPRHKITKRGQNVTFRCDPISEHNRLYWYRQTLGQGPEFLTYFQNEAQLEKSRLLSDRFSAERPKGSFSTLEIQRTEQGDSAMYLCASSLQSTDTQYFGPGTRLTVL.

This clone was detected a few times. The chain employs TRBV10-3 and TRBJ2-7; D is perhaps TRBD1 (6 bases). The CDR3 contains 14 residues. Germline CDR1 is ENHRY and CDR2 is SYGVKD. V was trimmed by 2 bases and J by 6 bases, leaving 14 bases between them. CDR3 sequence: CAISEVTGLGEQYF. For the CDR3, the DNA is TGTGCCATCAGTGAGGTTACAGGGTTAGGCGAGCAGTACTTC.

The sample holds a few counts of this clone. The V gene is TRBV2, the J gene TRBJ1-1; 12 nucleotides agree with TRBD1. Germline V CDR1 and CDR2: SNHLY, FYNNEI. CDR3 length: 16 amino acids. V was clipped by 7 bases and J by 5 bases; unmatched bases: 11. The CDR3 DNA sequence: TGTGCCAGCAAGAGGGACAGGGGGCTAGTCAGGACTGAAGCTTTCTTT. This encodes CASKRDRGLVRTEAFF.

This clone came up a few times. CDR3 nucleotide sequence: TGCGCCAGCAGCTCTGGGCCTAAGGGGCAAGAGACCCAGTACTTC. This gives the protein CASSSGPKGQETQYF. The chain has TRBV5-1 and TRBJ2-5; tentatively, D is TRBD1 (5 bases). Trimming left V 3 bases short and J 2 bases short, with 14 bases between. This CDR3 comprises 15 residues. Germline CDR1 reads SGHRS; CDR2 reads YFSETQ.

V gene TRBV7-9 combines with J gene TRBJ1-5; D perhaps matches TRBD1 (6 bases). The V and J ends lost 5 bases and 6 bases respectively, with 14 bases between them. The CDR3 extends over 14 amino acids. Germline CDR1 SEHNR, CDR2 FQNEAQ (reference sequence). The CDR3 spells CASSPLGGPQPQHF. The CDR3 DNA is TGTGCCAGCAGCCCCTTGGGGGGCCCTCAGCCCCAGCATTTT.

Concerning this clone: Other nucleotide sequences in the sample specify the same CDR3. The V gene is TRBV30, the J gene TRBJ2-5; D remains ambiguous. Trimming took 2 bases from V and 5 from J, leaving 3 bases between them. This CDR3 comprises 10 residues. CDR1 and CDR2 (germline): GTSNPN, SVGIG (reference sequence). DNA for the CDR3: TGTGCCTGGAGTATCGAGACCCAGTACTTC. It is translated as CAWSIETQYF.